The subject of this entry is one T cell receptor (beta chain). Its antigen is not identified. The CDR3 length is 15 residues. V dropped 4 bases and J dropped 2; count of bases not matched to a gene: 6. Germline V CDR1 and CDR2: SGDLS, YYNGEE. The authors made TCR cDNA by 5'RACE template switching, adding a universal primer site and UMIs. One entry per CDR3 protein, called by TCRdb with MiXCR from the 5' RACE reads. The sample holds a few hundred thousand distinct CDR3 sequences, less than 8.5% seen once. The data were obtained in a study of T cells after yellow fever vaccination. Broader study findings: Post-booster repertoires contained most primary-vaccination clones again (approximately 95% CD4, 88% CD8).

This chain joins TRBV9 and TRBJ2-1, with 7 nucleotides matching TRBD1. The TCR sequence derives from a man aged 25 to 40 who received the YFV17D yellow fever vaccine. Source: CD4+ T cells sorted from PBMCs, taken 15 days after the yellow fever booster vaccination. The CDR3 DNA is TGTGCCAGCAGCCCCCGGGACAGTACCTACAATGAGCAGTTCTTC. Its protein product is CASSPRDSTYNEQFF. Supplemented by reference TRBV9 and TRBJ2-1, the full variable domain reads DSGVTQTPKHLITATGQRVTLRCSPRSGDLSVYWYQQSLDQGLQFLIQYYNGEERAKGNILERFSAQQFPDLHSELNLSSLELGDSALYFCASSPRDSTYNEQFFGPGTRLTVL.